The clone carrying this TCR beta chain was recorded a few times. Its antigen is not identified. The source of the sample is a study of spatial heterogeneity in lung cancer. Study at large: Bulk RNA-seq from matched material yielded a T cell module score that correlated strongly with TCR transcript counts in tumor regions. General observations from the study: Tumors with more nonsynonymous mutations had more expanded intratumoral alpha and beta TCRs. The study found that ubiquitous and regional expanded TCR counts tracked ubiquitous and regional nonsynonymous mutations, respectively.

Trimming stripped 5 bases from V and 0 bases from J, with 7 bases between. The CDR3 consists of 12 residues. CDR1 and CDR2 (germline): DFQATT, SNEGSKA (reference sequence). Time point specified: sample taken at primary tumor resection. Donors were 55 to 75 untreated early-stage non-small cell lung cancer patients. Material for sequencing was whole RNA from tumor, nontumor lung or frozen PBMC, left unsorted. TCRdb reprocessed the 5' RACE reads via MiXCR and lists one record per CDR3 protein. The sample yields 15,000 to 20,000 distinct CDR3 sequences, 6.2% seen once. The chain employs TRBV20-1 and TRBJ1-2; no reliable D call. The sample was lung tumor tissue, taken at surgery. The source is a male donor with early-stage non-small cell lung cancer. The CDR3 sequence is CSASSPNYGYTF. The CDR3 DNA follows: TGCAGTGCTTCCAGTCCTAACTATGGCTACACCTTC.